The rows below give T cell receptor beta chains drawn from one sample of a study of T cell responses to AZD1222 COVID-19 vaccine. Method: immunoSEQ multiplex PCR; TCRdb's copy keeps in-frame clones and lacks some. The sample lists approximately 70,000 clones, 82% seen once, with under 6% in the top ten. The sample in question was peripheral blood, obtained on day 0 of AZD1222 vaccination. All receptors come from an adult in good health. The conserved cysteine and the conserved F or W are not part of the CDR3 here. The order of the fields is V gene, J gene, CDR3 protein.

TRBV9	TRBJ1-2	ASSVATGGGGYT
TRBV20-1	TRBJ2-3	SASYGRGLSPVGPDTQY
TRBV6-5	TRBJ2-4	ASSRGGLGNIQY
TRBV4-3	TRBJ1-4	ASTRAPGTENEKLF
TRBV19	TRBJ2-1	ASSIPDSPSGEQF
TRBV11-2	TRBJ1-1	ASSLDTEAF
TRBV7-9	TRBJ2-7	ASSTGQGGDSYEQY
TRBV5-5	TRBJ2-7	ASSSAGVFSYEQY
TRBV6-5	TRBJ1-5	ASTQAEYSNQPQH
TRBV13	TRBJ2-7	ASSSSRGAPYEQY
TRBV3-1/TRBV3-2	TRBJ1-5	ASSPRTDANQPQH
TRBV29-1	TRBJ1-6	SAQTGGDSPLH
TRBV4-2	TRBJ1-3	ASSQDRTSGNTIY
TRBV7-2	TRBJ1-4	ASSGAGDFTNEKLF
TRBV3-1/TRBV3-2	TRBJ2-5	AIRAGGGRETQY
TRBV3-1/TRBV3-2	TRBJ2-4	ASSPGRGKNIQY
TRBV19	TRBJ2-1	ASSTGQGSNEQF
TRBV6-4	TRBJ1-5	ASSEDRGQPQH
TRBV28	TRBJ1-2	ASSLRGGGYGYT
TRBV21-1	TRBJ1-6	AIDRGRSPLH
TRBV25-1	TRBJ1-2	ASSGRGLANGYT
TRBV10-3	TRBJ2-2	AIRAIANTGELF
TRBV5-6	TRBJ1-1	ASSWTVNTEAF
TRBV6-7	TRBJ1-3	ASSYGQSPAGNTIY
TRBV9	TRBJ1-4	ASSVGINEKLF
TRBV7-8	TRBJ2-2	ASSRSTATGELF
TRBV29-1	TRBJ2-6	SVLGTGGSGANVLT
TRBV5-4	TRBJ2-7	ASSLGSAPRSYEQY
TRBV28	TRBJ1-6	ASTGNRSPLH
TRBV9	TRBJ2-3	ASSTGVGTDTQY